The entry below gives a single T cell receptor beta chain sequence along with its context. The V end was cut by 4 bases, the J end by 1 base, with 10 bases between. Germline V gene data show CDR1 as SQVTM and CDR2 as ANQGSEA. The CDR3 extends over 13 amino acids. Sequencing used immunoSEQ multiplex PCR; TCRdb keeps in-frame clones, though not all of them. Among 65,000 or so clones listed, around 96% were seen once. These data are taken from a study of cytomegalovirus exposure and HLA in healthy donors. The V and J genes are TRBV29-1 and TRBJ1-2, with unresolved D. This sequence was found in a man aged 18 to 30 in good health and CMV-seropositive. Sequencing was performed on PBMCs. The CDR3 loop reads CSVGPRLNYGYTF. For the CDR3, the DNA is TGCAGCGTTGGTCCCAGGCTTAACTATGGCTACACCTTC.